This T cell receptor beta chain was recovered during a study of shared clonotypes between healthy human individuals (TCRdb year 2020). Regarding the study in general: The cohort comprised a couple of women and three men aged 18 to 49 years. Libraries were prepared and TCR repertoires were sequenced by different laboratories using diverse techniques, in order to increase sequencing depth and limit assay-specific biases. Between about 0.8 and 9 billion PBMCs per donor were obtained by leukapheresis. Blood TCR repertoires of about five healthy adults were deeply sequenced to estimate repertoire size and the extent of clonotype sharing between individuals. For each donor, CD4 naive and CD4 memory were each run on three plates, CD8 naive on two plates, and CD8 memory on one plate.

Broader findings and caveats from the paper: Larger estimated clonotype richness was generally found for naive subsets than for memory subsets. Even with the large sequencing depth, rarefaction of the sorted-subset datasets indicated that sequencing was incomplete. Sampling was limited to blood, and TCR repertoires in tissue likely differ from TCR repertoires in blood. Pairwise subsampling indicated that sequencing depth was expected to affect the degree of clonotype sharing among donors. Because the study included only a small number of donors, the genetic and exposure-history diversity represented was limited. When a handful of donors were compared, the shared fraction of clonotypes was 5% to 6.5% for naive CD4, 3.5% for naive CD8, 2% to 2.5% for memory CD4, and about 0.36% for memory CD8. Higher generation probabilities were observed for clonotypes shared by all four sorted-subset donors than for non-shared clonotypes.

Remarks on this clone: What this receptor recognizes is not known. Base qualities are not at hand, and no much larger clone is one base apart.

Using the deep immunoSEQ assay, TCR CDR3 regions were amplified from genomic DNA by multiplex PCR. Extracted genomic DNA from each cell subset was spread evenly across all wells of several immunoSEQ 96-well plates, with each plate serving as a replicate. For sorted subsets, around 200 ng genomic DNA, equal to about 30,000 T cell genomes, was loaded into each replicate PCR. The purified libraries were quantified using a Qubit 3.0 fluorometer, sized with a Bioanalyzer 2100, and then quantified again using the KAPA Library Quantification kit. Each immunoSEQ 96-well plate was sequenced on its own single-read 150-cycle Illumina NextSeq 550 flow cell. On the study's bioinformatics: Because the immunoSEQ output included only junctional sequences and no quality scores, the filtering could not be the same as the filtering used for full-length reads. Sequences were annotated with PyIR, a Python wrapper for IgBLAST v1.9, and V/J genes and CDR3 were assigned using IMGT germline references. Any read was removed if the V/J assignment was weak (E-value above 1e-6), the CDR3 was missing, or the read contained stop codons, out-of-frame junctions, or ambiguous translated residues. V3J clonotypes were defined by identical inferred V gene, J gene, and CDR3 amino acid sequence. Percentage overlap between repertoires was calculated by dividing the number of shared unique clonotypes by the size of the smaller repertoire. RTK rarefaction, the Chao1 estimator, and Recon v2.1 estimates of unobserved clonotypes were used to assess repertoire richness. Generation probabilities were computed with OLGA for all TCRbeta clonotypes obtained by the gDNA method from several donors. This is the immuneACCESS table as TCRdb keeps it, with only in-frame sequences that have V and J called. A part of the clones is gone; compared with another copy, unresolved V genes explain less than half, and the rest is unexplained. V and J calls and clone size come straight from that table; D and trimming were deduced from the DNA. This sample is represented by about 1,800,000 clones; over 85% of them were singletons. 1.2% of the sample goes to the ten largest clones.

For the CD8 naive samples, CD45RO-negative cells were positively selected for CCR7, yielding a CD45RA+CCR7+ population from which TemRA cells were excluded. The donors were healthy, HIV-negative adults who had no recently reported acute infections or vaccinations. Every donor was a Caucasian adult residing in Nashville, Tennessee, USA. After blood collection by leukapheresis, PBMCs were isolated using Ficoll-Histopaque density gradient centrifugation and then cryopreserved in the vapor phase of liquid nitrogen. Analytical flow cytometry was used to check the purity and quantity of every magnetically sorted T cell population. Genomic DNA was isolated from every sorted fraction and measured by UV absorbance on a Nanodrop 2000c. Based on the germline V gene (reference sequence), the CDR1 and CDR2 sequences are PRHDT and FYEKMQ. The CDR3 starts with the cysteine, ends with the phenylalanine, and has 17 residues. Solely the CDR3 DNA is kept, with 51 bases framed from the first base. V is clipped by 4 bases and J by 1 base, and the sequence between their germline boundaries is 19 bases long.

The V and J segments used are TRBV13 and TRBJ1-2; the D gene cannot be named for sure. The clonotype was recovered from a young man in good health. Material for sequencing was naive CD8+ T cells sorted from blood. The cell subset or site label corresponds to: CD45RA+CCR7+. Read as DNA, the sequence is TGTGCCAGCAGCTCACGACATACAACAAATGTTAACTATGGCTACACCTTC. It translates as CASSSRHTTNVNYGYTF. The full variable domain, completed from the reference TRBV13 and TRBJ1-2 proteins outside the CDR3, reads AAGVIQSPRHLIKEKRETATLKCYPIPRHDTVYWYQQGPGQDPQFLISFYEKMQSDKGSIPDRFSAQQFSDYHSELNMSSLELGDSALYFCASSSRHTTNVNYGYTFGSGTRLTVV.